This T cell receptor beta chain was found in a study of technical replicates of blood from a few donors. Measured with immunoSEQ multiplex PCR; TCRdb has only the in-frame clones, and not every one. The table includes 55,000 to 80,000 clones, about 90% detected once. J was trimmed by 7 bases and V by 6 bases; bases with no gene match: 12. The CDR3 runs to 15 residues. Germline-derived CDR1 and CDR2 are SGHRS and YFSETQ. The chain is built from TRBV5-1 and TRBJ2-7, with 11 positions matching TRBD2. The sample comprised PBMCs. This clonotype was sampled from a human donor in good health. Some clones in this sample may be carry-over from other donors' samples. The CDR3 DNA sequence: TGCGCCAGCACCTATTTAGCGGGAGGGCCGTTGGAGCAGTACTTC. Protein sequence: CASTYLAGGPLEQYF.